A selection of T cell receptor beta chains follows, all from one sample in a study of graft-versus-host responses after intestinal transplantation. Using immunoSEQ multiplex PCR, the repertoire was profiled, and TCRdb retains in-frame clones only, with some absent. The sample lists approximately 90,000 clones; about 88% were seen once. These TCRs' antigens remain unknown. The material sequenced was unstimulated CD4+ T cells sorted from spleen or lymph node cells, taken before transplant. The receptors were gathered from a human donor who was the organ donor for an intestinal transplant. CDR3s include the opening cysteine and the closing phenylalanine or tryptophan.

v_gene	j_gene	CDR3aa
TRBV2	NA	CASSEDRTTYEQYF
TRBV6-1	TRBJ1-3	CASRPGQSPRNTIYF
TRBV7-7	TRBJ2-3	CASSRDRPDTQYF
TRBV29-1	TRBJ2-7	CSVGSSSGNHEQYF
TRBV19	TRBJ2-2	CASSSGHFDTGELFF
TRBV29-1	TRBJ2-1	CSVERFGRTSGYNEQFF
TRBV21-1	TRBJ1-3	CASSPTHLARTIYF
TRBV28	TRBJ2-1	CASTLLAGRYNEQFF
TRBV28	TRBJ2-5	CASSLLAGQETQYF
TRBV10-3	TRBJ1-2	CAITPSQGSNGYTF
TRBV9	TRBJ1-5	CASSPEGGIYQPQHF
TRBV6-1	TRBJ2-1	CASSSGGIPYNEQFF
TRBV4-1	TRBJ2-5	CASSQGSRGETQYF
TRBV12-5	TRBJ2-1	CASGLTRGGTDEQFF
TRBV30	TRBJ2-7	CAWGPSSYEQYF
TRBV6-5	TRBJ2-1	CASSYSTGGNNEQFF
TRBV7-2	TRBJ2-3	CASSLVGTGGWDTQYF
TRBV7-3	TRBJ2-2	CASRRTSDTGELFF
TRBV27	TRBJ2-2	CASSSRALTRELFF
TRBV2	TRBJ2-1	CASSDGSYNEQFF
TRBV11-2	TRBJ2-3	CASSSIAGGKGTQYF
TRBV5-5	TRBJ2-5	CASSLEGLGETQYF
TRBV18	TRBJ2-5	CASSPLAGEEETQYF